This TCR beta chain is drawn from a study of OX40 agonist ivuxolimab in advanced cancers. For the study at large: Age averaged around 60 years (range roughly 23 to 90), and about 86% were male.

Germline V lookup: CDR1 MDHEN, CDR2 SYDVKM. The V end lost 1 base, the J end lost 0 bases, and 16 bases lay between the germline ends. The CDR3 is 18 amino acids. Notes on the study in general: Mean expanded clone counts were higher in CD8+ than CD4+ T cells.

The method was immunoSEQ multiplex PCR; TCRdb's version includes in-frame clones alone and lacks a portion of them. Here the sample spans 94,000 or so clones, approximately 81% being singletons. This clone was recorded only once. Antigen: not known. V and J are TRBV28 and TRBJ1-5; a possible D gene is TRBD1 (5 bases). This clonotype originated in an adult with an advanced solid tumor such as melanoma, head and neck, liver or kidney cancer. The material was CD4+ or CD8+ T cells sorted from blood, obtained in a trial of the OX40 agonist ivuxolimab. The DNA for the CDR3 is TGTGCCAGCAGTTTATCGGGTTGGGGGAGAGATAGCAATCAGCCCCAGCATTTT. Protein product: CASSLSGWGRDSNQPQHF.